This entry is about one T cell receptor (beta chain). Its antigen remains unknown. Clones were read by immunoSEQ multiplex PCR, and TCRdb kept only the in-frame ones, dropping some. Of 120,000 to 150,000 clones in the sample, about 90% were seen once. This entry belongs to a study of T cell responses to AZD1222 COVID-19 vaccine. General observations from the study: An increase in Spike-specific TCR breadth and depth was observed after two AZD1222 doses. Repertoire sampling was restricted to post-peak T cell response timepoints. In the spike-specific TCR repertoire, nearly half reportedly target unmutated variant regions.

Trimming pared 0 bases from V and 4 bases from J, leaving 13 bases between. CDR3 length: 15 residues. CDR1 is SGDLS, CDR2 YYNGEE, per germline. The sequences come from peripheral blood, collected on day 0 of AZD1222 vaccination. The V gene is TRBV9, the J gene TRBJ1-2, with a tentative D call TRBD1 (5 bases). This clonotype was obtained from an adult in good health. CDR3 in DNA: TGTGCCAGCAGCGTAGAAGCTCAGGGTGGCTATGGCTACACCTTC. Its translation is CASSVEAQGGYGYTF. The variable domain in full, with the rest retrieved from reference TRBV9 and TRBJ1-2, is DSGVTQTPKHLITATGQRVTLRCSPRSGDLSVYWYQQSLDQGLQFLIQYYNGEERAKGNILERFSAQQFPDLHSELNLSSLELGDSALYFCASSVEAQGGYGYTFGSGTRLTVV.